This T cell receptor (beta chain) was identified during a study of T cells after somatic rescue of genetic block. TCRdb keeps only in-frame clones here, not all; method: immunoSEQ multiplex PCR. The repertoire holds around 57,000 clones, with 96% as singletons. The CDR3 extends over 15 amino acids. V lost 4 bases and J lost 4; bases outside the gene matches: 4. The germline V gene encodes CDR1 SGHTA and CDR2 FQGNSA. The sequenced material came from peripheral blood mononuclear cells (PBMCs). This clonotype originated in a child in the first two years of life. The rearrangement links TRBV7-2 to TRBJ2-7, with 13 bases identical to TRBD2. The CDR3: CASSWTSGSFYEQYF. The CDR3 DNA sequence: TGTGCCAGCAGCTGGACTAGCGGGAGTTTTTACGAGCAGTACTTC.